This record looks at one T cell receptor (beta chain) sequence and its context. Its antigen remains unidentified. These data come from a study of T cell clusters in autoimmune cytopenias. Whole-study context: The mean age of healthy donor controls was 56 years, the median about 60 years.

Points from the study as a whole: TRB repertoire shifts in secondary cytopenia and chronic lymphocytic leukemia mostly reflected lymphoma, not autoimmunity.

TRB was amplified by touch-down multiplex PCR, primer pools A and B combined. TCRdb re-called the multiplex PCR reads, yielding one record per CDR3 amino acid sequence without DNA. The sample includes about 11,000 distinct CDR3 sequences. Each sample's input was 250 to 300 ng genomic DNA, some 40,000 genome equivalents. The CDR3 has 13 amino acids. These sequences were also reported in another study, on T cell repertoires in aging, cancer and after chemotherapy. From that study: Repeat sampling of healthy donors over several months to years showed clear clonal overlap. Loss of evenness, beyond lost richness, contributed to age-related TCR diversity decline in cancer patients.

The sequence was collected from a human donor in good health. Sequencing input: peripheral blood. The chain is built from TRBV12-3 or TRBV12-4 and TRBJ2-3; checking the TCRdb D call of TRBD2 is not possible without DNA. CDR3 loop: CASSFPPADTQYF.